This record covers a single T cell receptor (beta chain). RNA, once extracted, was reverse transcribed into cDNA for use as the sequencing template. Profiled with immunoSEQ multiplex PCR; TCRdb holds only in-frame clones, not every one. The sample yields about 150,000 clones, about nine tenths seen once. The junction had 8 bases not matched to a gene; V was cut back by 6 bases and J by 7 bases. This CDR3 comprises 13 residues. Germline V gene data show CDR1 as SEHNR and CDR2 as FQNEAQ (reference sequence). The record originates from a study of CD8+ T cells in alopecia areata. J is TRBJ2-5 and V is TRBV7-9; 7 bases match TRBD2. The sequences come from CD8+ T cells sorted from blood, collected at week 0. The receptor was derived from a human donor with alopecia areata. The DNA of the CDR3 is TGTGCCAGCAGAGCGGGGACGGATAGGACCCAGTACTTC. The encoded protein is CASRAGTDRTQYF.